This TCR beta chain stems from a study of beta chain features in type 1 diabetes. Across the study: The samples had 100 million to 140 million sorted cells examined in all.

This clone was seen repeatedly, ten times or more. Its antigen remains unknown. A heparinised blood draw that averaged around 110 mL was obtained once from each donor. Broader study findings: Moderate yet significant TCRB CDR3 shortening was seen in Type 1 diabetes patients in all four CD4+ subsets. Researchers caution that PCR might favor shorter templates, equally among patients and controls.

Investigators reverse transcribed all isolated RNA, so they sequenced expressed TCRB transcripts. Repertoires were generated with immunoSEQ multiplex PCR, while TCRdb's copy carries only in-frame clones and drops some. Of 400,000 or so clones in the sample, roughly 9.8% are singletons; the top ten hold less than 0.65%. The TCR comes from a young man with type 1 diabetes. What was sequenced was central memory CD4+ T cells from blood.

The chain's CDR3 is CASSLSLAGSYNEQFF. The CDR3 DNA follows: TGTGCCAGCAGCTTATCCCTAGCGGGCTCCTACAATGAGCAGTTCTTC. The chain combines TRBV7-9 with TRBJ2-1; 8 bases align to TRBD2. The germline CDR1 and CDR2 sequences are SEHNR and FQNEAQ (reference sequence). V was pared by 2 bases and J by 0 bases, with 3 bases of the junction left unmatched. There are 16 residues in the CDR3.